This TCR beta chain was captured by sequencing in a study of T cells after yellow fever vaccination. This clonotype occurred many times. J lost 1 base, V lost 3 bases, and 14 bases had no gene match. Looked up from germline, CDR1 is KGHSH and CDR2 is LQKENI. This CDR3 is built from 19 residues. TCRdb passed the 5' RACE reads through MiXCR, listing each CDR3 protein once. This sample carries about 220,000 distinct CDR3 sequences, less than 3.5% of them seen once, and the ten largest clones take roughly 3.2%. The clonotype comes from a man younger than 35 who received the YFV17D yellow fever vaccine. The V and J genes are TRBV18 and TRBJ2-2; TRBD1 matches 7 bases. The sequencing here drew on CD4+ T cells sorted from PBMCs, taken 10 days after the yellow fever booster vaccination. CDR3 sequence reads: CASSPILLLGQMNTGELFF. In DNA form, the CDR3 reads TGTGCCAGCTCACCTATCCTTTTGCTGGGACAGATGAACACCGGGGAGCTGTTTTTT.